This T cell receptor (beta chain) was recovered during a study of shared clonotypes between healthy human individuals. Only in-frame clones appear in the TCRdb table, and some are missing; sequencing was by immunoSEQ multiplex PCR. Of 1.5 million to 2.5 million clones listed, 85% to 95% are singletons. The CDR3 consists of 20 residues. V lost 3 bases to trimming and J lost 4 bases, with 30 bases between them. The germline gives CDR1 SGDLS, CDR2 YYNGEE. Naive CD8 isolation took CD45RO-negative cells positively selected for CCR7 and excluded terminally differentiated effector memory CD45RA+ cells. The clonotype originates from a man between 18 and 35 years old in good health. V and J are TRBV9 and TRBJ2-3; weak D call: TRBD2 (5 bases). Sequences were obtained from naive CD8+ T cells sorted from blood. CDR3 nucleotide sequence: TGTGCCAGCAGCGGCCATTATCGAGGGCATTCGGAGGCTGGGCCAGATACGCAGTATTTT. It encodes CASSGHYRGHSEAGPDTQYF. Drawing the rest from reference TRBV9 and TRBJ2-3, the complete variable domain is DSGVTQTPKHLITATGQRVTLRCSPRSGDLSVYWYQQSLDQGLQFLIQYYNGEERAKGNILERFSAQQFPDLHSELNLSSLELGDSALYFCASSGHYRGHSEAGPDTQYFGPGTRLTVL.